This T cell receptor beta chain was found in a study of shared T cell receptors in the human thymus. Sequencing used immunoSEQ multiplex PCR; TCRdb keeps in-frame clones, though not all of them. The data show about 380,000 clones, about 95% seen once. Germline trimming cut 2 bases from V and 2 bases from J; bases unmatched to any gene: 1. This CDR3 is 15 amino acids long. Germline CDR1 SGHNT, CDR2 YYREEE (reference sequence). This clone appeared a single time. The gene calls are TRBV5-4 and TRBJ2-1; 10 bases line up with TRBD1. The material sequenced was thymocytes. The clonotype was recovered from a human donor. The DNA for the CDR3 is TGTGCCAGCAGCTTCGGGACAGGGGCCTACAATGAGCAGTTCTTC. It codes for CASSFGTGAYNEQFF.